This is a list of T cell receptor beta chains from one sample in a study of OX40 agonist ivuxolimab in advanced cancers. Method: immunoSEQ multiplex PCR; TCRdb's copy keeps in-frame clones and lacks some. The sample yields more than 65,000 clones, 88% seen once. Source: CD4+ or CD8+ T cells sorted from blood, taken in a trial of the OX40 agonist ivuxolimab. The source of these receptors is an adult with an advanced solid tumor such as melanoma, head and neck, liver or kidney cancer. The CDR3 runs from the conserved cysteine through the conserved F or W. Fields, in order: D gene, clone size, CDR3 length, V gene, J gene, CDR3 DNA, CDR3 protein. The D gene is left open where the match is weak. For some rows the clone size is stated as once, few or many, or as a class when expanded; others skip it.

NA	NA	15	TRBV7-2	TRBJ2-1	TGTGCCAGCAGCTTTTTTGTAGGGGAGTTCGATGAGCAGTTCTTC	CASSFFVGEFDEQFF
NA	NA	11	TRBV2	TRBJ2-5	TGTGCCAGCAGGGCTTCGGGGACCCAGTACTTC	CASRASGTQYF
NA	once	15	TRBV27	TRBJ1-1	TGTGCCAGCAGTTTATCTTATCAAGCAAACACTGAAGCTTTCTTT	CASSLSYQANTEAFF
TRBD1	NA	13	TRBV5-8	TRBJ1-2	TGTGCCAGCAGAAAAACGACAGGGCGAGGCTACACCTTC	CASRKTTGRGYTF
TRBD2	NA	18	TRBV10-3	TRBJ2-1	TGTGCCATCAGTGAGTGGACTAGCGGGAGGGGCTCCTACAATGAGCAGTTCTTC	CAISEWTSGRGSYNEQFF
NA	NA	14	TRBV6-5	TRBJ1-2	TGTGCCAGCAGTTACCGCGAGCGCGACTATGGCTACACCTTC	CASSYRERDYGYTF
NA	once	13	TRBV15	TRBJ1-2	TGTGCCACCAGCAGAGATGGTGCGAGCCGCTACACCTTC	CATSRDGASRYTF
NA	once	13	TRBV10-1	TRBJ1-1	TGCGCCAGCAGTGTAGCCCTGAACACTGAAGCTTTCTTT	CASSVALNTEAFF
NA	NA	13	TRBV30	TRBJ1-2	TGTGCCTGGAGTGTACCCGCCAGTGGTGGCTACACCTTC	CAWSVPASGGYTF
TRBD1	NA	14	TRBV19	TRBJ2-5	TGTGCCAGTAGTCTTGGACAGGGAGGAGAGACCCAGTACTTC	CASSLGQGGETQYF
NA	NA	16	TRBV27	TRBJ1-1	TGTGCCAGCAGTTTAGGGGGGGCGCGTAGGGACACTGAAGCTTTCTTT	CASSLGGARRDTEAFF
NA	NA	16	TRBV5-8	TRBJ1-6	TGTGCCAGCAGCTTGGCGAAAGGGGCGGGGCATTCACCCCTCCACTTT	CASSLAKGAGHSPLHF
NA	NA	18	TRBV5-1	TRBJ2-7	TGCGCCAGCAGCCCGCTTCCTCAAAGGGGCCTTGCCACCTACGAGCAGTACTTC	CASSPLPQRGLATYEQYF
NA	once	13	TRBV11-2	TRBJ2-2	TGTGCCAGCAGTCTTTCGAACACCGGGGAGCTGTTTTTT	CASSLSNTGELFF
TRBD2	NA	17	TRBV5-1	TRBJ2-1	TGCGCCAGCAGCTTTAACGCGGGAGGGAGCTCCTACAATGAGCAGTTCTTC	CASSFNAGGSSYNEQFF
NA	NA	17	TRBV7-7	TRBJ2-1	TGTGCCAGCAGCTTAGCTACAGGGACCCGGGGTTACAATGAGCAGTTCTTC	CASSLATGTRGYNEQFF
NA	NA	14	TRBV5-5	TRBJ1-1	TGTGCCAGCAGCTTTAGCAGGGCCAGCACTGAAGCTTTCTTT	CASSFSRASTEAFF
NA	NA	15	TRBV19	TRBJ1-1	TGTGCCAGTAGGGTGGGGTCCTCGGGAAGCACTGAAGCTTTCTTT	CASRVGSSGSTEAFF
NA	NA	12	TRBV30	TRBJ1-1	TGTGCCTGGAGGGGGGAGACAAGTGAAGCTTTCTTT	CAWRGETSEAFF
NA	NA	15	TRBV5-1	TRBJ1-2	TGCGCCAGCAGCCTGAGTCGGCAGGGTCCCGATGGCTACACCTTC	CASSLSRQGPDGYTF
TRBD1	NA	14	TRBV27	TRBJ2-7	TGTGCCAGCAGGAGACAGGGGACCACCTACGAGCAGTACTTC	CASRRQGTTYEQYF
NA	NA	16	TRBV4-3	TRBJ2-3	TGCGCCAGCAGCCAAGATTGGACAGCAGCCACAGATACGCAGTATTTT	CASSQDWTAATDTQYF
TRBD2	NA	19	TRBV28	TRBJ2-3	TGTGCCAGCAGTTTATTGTATCCGGGACTAGCGGGGGGGCCCGATACGCAGTATTTT	CASSLLYPGLAGGPDTQYF
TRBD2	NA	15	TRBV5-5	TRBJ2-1	TGTGCCAGCAGCCCGAGCGGGGGGAACTACAATGAGCAGTTCTTC	CASSPSGGNYNEQFF
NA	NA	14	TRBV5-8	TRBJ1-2	TGTGCCAGCAGCTCCTATACATACAACTATGGCTACACCTTC	CASSSYTYNYGYTF
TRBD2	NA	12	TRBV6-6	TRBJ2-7	TGTGCCAGCAGTTACGACGGGGGGGCCGCGTACTTC	CASSYDGGAAYF
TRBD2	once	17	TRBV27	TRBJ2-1	TGTGCCAGCAGTTCTTCAGTCGTTGGACTAGAAAACAATGAGCAGTTCTTC	CASSSSVVGLENNEQFF
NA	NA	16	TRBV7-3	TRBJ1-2	TGTGCCAGCAGCCCCGGCGGACAGAAAAGTGACTATGGCTACACCTTC	CASSPGGQKSDYGYTF
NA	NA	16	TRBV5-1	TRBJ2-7	TGCGCCAGCAGCTTGGGGACGGGGGATGTAGCCAACGAGCAGTACTTC	CASSLGTGDVANEQYF
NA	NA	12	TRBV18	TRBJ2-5	TGTGCCAGCTCCCCGGGAGTTCAGACCCAGTACTTC	CASSPGVQTQYF
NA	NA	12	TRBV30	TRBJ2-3	TGTGCCTGGAGTGTTCACACAGATACGCAGTATTTT	CAWSVHTDTQYF
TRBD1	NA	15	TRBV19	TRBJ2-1	TGTGCCAGTAGTATTAACAGGGGGACCTACAATGAGCAGTTCTTC	CASSINRGTYNEQFF
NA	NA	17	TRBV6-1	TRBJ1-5	TGTGCCAGCAGTGCCGCTCAAGGAGGGGGTCACAATCAGCCCCAGCATTTT	CASSAAQGGGHNQPQHF